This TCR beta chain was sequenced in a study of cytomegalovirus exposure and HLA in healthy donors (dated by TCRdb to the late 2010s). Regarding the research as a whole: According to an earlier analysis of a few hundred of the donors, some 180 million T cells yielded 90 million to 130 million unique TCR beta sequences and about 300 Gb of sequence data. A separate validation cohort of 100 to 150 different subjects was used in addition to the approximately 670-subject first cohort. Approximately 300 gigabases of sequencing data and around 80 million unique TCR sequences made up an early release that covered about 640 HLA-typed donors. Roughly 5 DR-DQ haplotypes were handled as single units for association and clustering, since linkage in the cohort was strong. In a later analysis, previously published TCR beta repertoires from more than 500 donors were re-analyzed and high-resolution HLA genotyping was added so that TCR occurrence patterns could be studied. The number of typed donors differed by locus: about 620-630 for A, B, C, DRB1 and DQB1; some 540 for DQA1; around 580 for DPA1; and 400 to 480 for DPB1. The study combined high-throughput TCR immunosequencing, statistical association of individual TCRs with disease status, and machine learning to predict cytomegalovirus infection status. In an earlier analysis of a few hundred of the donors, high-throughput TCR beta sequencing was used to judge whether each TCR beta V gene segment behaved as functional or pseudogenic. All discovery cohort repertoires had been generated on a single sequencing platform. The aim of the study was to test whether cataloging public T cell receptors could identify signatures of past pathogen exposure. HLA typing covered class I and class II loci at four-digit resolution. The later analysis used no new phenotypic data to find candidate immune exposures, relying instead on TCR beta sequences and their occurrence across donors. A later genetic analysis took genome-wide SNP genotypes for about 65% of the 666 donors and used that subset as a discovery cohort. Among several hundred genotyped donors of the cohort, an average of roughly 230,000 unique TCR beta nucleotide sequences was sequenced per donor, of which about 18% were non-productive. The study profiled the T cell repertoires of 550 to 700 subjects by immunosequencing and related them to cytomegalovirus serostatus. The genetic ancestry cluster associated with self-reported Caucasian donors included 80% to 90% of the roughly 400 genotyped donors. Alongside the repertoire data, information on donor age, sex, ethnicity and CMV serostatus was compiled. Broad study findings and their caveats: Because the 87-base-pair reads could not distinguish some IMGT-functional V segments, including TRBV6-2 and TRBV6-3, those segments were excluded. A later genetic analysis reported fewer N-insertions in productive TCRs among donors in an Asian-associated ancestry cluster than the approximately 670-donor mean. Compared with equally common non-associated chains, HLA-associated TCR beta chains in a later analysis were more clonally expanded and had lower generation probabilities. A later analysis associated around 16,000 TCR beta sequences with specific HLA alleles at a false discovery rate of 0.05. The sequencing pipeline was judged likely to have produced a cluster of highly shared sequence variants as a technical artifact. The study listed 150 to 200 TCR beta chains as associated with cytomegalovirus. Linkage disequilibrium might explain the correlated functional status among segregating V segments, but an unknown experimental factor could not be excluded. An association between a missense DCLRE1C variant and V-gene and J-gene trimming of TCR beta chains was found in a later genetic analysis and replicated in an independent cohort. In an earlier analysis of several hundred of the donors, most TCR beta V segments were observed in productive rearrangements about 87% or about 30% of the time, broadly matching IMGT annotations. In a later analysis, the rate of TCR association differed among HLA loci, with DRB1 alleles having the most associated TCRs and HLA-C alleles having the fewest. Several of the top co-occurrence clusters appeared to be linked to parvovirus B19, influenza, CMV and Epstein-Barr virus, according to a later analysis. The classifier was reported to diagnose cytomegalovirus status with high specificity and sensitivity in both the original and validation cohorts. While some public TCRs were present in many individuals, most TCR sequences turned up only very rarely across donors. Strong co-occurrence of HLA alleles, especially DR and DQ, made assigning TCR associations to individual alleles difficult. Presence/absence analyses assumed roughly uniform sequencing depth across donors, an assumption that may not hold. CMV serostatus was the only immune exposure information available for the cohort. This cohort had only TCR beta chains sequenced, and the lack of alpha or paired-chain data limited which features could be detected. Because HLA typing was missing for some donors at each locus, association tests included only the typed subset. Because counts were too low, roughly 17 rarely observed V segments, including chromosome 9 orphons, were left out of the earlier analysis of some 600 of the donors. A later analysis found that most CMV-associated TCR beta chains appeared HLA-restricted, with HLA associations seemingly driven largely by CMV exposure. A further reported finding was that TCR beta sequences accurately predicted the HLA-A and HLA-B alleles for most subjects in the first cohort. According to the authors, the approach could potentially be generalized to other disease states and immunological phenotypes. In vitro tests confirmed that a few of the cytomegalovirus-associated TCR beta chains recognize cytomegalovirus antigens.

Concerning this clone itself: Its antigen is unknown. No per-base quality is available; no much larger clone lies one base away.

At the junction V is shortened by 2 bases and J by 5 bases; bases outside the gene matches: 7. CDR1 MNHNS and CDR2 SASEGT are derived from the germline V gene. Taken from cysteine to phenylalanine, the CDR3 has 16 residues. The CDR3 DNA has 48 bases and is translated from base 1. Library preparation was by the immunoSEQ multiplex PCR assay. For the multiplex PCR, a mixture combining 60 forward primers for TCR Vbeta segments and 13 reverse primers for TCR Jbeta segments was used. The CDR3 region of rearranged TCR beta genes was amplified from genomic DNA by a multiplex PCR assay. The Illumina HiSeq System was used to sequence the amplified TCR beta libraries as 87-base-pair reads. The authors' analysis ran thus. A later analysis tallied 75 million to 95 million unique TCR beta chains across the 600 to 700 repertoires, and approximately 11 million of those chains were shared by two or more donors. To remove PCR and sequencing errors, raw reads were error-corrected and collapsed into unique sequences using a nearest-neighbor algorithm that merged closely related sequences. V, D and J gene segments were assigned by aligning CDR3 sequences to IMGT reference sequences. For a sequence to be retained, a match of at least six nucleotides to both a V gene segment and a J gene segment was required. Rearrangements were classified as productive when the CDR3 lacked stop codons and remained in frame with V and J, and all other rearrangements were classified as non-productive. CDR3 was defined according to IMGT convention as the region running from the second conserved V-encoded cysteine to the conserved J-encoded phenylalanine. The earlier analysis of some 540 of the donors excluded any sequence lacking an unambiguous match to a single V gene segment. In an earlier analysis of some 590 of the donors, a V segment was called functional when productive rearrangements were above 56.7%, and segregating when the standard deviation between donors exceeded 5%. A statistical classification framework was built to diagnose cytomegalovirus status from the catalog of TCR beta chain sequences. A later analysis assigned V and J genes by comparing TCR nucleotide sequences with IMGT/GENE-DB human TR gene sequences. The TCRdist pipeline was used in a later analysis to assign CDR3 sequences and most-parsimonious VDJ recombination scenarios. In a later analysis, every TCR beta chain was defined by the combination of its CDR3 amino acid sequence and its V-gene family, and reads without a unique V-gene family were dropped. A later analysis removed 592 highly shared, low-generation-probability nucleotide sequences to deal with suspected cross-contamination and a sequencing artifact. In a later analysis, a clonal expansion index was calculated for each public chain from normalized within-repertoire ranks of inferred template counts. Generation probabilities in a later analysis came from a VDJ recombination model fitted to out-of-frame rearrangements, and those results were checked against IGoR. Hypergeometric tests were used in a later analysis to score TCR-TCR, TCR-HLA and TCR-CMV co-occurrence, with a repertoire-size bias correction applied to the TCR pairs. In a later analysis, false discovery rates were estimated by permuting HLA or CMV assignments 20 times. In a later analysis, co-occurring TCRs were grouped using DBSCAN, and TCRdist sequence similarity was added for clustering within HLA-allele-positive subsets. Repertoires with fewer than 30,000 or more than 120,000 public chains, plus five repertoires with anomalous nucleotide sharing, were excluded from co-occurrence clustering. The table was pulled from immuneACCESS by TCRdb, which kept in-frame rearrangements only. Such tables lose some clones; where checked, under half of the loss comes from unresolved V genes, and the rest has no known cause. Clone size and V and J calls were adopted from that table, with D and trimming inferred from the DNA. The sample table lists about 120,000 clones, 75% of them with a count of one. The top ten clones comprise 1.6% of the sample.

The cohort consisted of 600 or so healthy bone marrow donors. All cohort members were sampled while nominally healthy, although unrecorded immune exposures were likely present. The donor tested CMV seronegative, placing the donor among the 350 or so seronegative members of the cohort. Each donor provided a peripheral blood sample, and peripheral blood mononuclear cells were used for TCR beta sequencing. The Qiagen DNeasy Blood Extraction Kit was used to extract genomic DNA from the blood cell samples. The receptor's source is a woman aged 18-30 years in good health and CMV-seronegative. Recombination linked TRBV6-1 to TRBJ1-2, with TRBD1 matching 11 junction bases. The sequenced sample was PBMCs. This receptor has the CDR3 CASSEIRTGGAYGYTF. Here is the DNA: TGTGCCAGCAGTGAAATACGGACAGGGGGCGCATATGGCTACACCTTC.